This T cell receptor beta chain is drawn from a study of T cells expressing NK-cell markers. CDR1 LGHNA and CDR2 YNFKEQ come from the germline V gene. The CDR3 loop spans 16 amino acids. TCRdb reprocessed the 5' RACE reads and keeps a single row for each CDR3 protein, giving no DNA. There are roughly 380,000 distinct CDR3 sequences in the sample, with around 5.2% held by the top ten. Source material: blood T cells: a sorted CD56 or NKG2C T cell subset, CD4+ or CD8+ T cells, or bulk PBMC T cells (not recorded which). The chain recombines TRBV4-2 with TRBJ2-3; TCRdb's assignment of TRBD1 cannot be checked, as there is no DNA. This clonotype was sampled from a man aged 18 to 70 in good health. The CDR3 spells CASSQDSGGRTDTQYF.